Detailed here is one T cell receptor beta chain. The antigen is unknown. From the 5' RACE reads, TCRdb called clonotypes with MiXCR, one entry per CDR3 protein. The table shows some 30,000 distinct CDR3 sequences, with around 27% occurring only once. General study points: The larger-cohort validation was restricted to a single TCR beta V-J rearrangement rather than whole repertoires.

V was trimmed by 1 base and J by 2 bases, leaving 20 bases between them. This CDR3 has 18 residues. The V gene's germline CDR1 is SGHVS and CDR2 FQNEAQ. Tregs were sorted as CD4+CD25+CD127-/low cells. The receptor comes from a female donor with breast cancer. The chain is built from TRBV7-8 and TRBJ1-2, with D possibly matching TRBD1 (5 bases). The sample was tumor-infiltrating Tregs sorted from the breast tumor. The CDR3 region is CASSLVGGTITSNYGYTF. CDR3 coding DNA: TGTGCCAGCAGCTTAGTCGGCGGGACCATAACTTCCAACTATGGCTACACCTTC.